The 26 T cell receptor beta chains below were found in one sample sequenced in a study of blood T cell repertoires in COVID-19. The repertoire was sequenced with immunoSEQ multiplex PCR; TCRdb's copy has only in-frame clones and lacks some. The profile shows about 200,000 clones, 80% to 95% of them singletons. The sample was peripheral blood. The receptors here all came from a man aged 55 to 70 with COVID-19, enrolled during active disease.

The V and J genes are TRBV6-5 and TRBJ1-6; TRBD1 matches at 9 bases. J was trimmed by 7 bases and V by 6 bases; bases with no gene match: 7. Germline loops: CDR1 MNHEY, CDR2 SVGAGI. This CDR3 region has 15 residues. The CDR3 DNA reads as TGTGCCAGCAGCTTAGGAGGACAGGGGAATTCACCCCTCCACTTT. Translation gives CASSLGGQGNSPLHF.

Only a few counts were recorded for this clone. V gene TRBV5-4 combines with J gene TRBJ2-7, with 10 nucleotides matching TRBD1. This CDR3 comprises 18 residues. The V and J ends lost 4 bases and 5 bases, in that order; junction bases with no gene match: 18. CDR1 and CDR2 (germline): SGHNT, YYREEE (reference sequence). In DNA form, the CDR3 reads TGTGCCAGCAGCCGCAATCCTAATTCCGGGACAGGGGAAAACGAGCAGTACTTC. Translation gives CASSRNPNSGTGENEQYF.

The chain joins TRBV19 to TRBJ1-2; TRBD1 matches at 10 bases. Germline V gene data show CDR1 as LNHDA and CDR2 as SQIVND (reference sequence). There are 13 residues in the CDR3. Trimming took 5 bases from V and 6 from J; bases not matched to a gene: 3. This CDR3 reads CASSPGQGDGYTF. As DNA, the CDR3 is TGTGCCAGTAGTCCAGGACAGGGGGATGGCTACACCTTC.

The chain is built from TRBV29-1 and TRBJ1-1, with D maybe TRBD1 (6 bases). The CDR3 has 13 residues. Germline CDR1 reads SQVTM; CDR2 reads ANQGSEA. V was shortened by 4 bases and J by 2 bases, with 11 bases between the two germline ends. CDR3 loop: CSVAGTTNTEAFF. CDR3 in DNA: TGCAGCGTTGCGGGGACAACAAACACTGAAGCTTTCTTT.

This chain connects TRBV4-3 to TRBJ2-2, with TRBD1 identical over 8 bases. The CDR3 loop spans 16 amino acids. Germline V gene data show CDR1 as LGHNA and CDR2 as YSLEER. With 4 bases clipped from V and 1 base from J, the junction kept 5 bases outside the gene matches. The chain's CDR3 is CASSLGTGWNTGELFF. CDR3 DNA: TGCGCCAGCAGCCTCGGGACAGGTTGGAACACCGGGGAGCTGTTTTTT.

This chain links TRBV14 with TRBJ1-1; D perhaps matches TRBD1 (5 bases). The V end lost 4 bases, the J end lost 7 bases, and 13 bases lay between the germline ends. CDR1 is SGHDN, CDR2 FVKESK, per germline. This CDR3 spans 13 amino acids. The CDR3 DNA sequence: TGTGCCAGCAGCCCCCGGGCCGGGGGTGAAGCTTTCTTT. Translation gives CASSPRAGGEAFF.

CDR3 sequence reads: CAISGDSTNYGYTF. CDR3 in DNA: TGTGCCATCAGCGGAGACAGCACAAACTATGGCTACACCTTC. The chain recombines TRBV10-3 with TRBJ1-2, with D tentatively TRBD1 (5 bases). V gave up 6 bases and J gave up 2 bases, with 13 bases separating them. Germline loops: CDR1 ENHRY, CDR2 SYGVKD. The CDR3 loop spans 14 amino acids.

The chain employs TRBV28 and TRBJ1-5; 7 bases align to TRBD1. J was trimmed by 6 bases and V by 5 bases; bases with no gene match: 4. The CDR3 contains 13 residues. Germline V gives CDR1 MDHEN, CDR2 SYDVKM. The CDR3 sequence: CASSPAGGQPQHF. The CDR3 DNA sequence: TGTGCCAGCAGTCCGGCAGGGGGTCAGCCCCAGCATTTT.

CDR3 in DNA: TGTGCCAGCAGCCCAAGACCCAAAGCGGGAGGATCCTACGAGCAGTACTTC. This translates into CASSPRPKAGGSYEQYF. The V call is TRBV28, the J call TRBJ2-7; 9 bases align to TRBD2. CDR1 is MDHEN and CDR2 is SYDVKM in the germline V gene. The CDR3 is 17 residues long. The junction had 13 bases not matched to a gene; V was cut back by 6 bases and J by 1 base.

This clone was seen a handful of times. The sample holds other DNA sequences that translate to the same CDR3. The rearrangement joins TRBV7-2 to TRBJ2-5; 8 bases line up with TRBD2. V shed 3 bases and J 5 bases; nucleotides not matched to a gene: 5. This CDR3 is 14 amino acids long. Germline loops: CDR1 SGHTA, CDR2 FQGNSA. CDR3 sequence reads: CASSFLAGGETQYF. The CDR3 DNA reads TGTGCCAGCAGCTTTCTAGCGGGTGGCGAGACCCAGTACTTC.

This rearrangement joins TRBV5-1 to TRBJ2-2; possible D gene TRBD2, 6 bases. The ends were cut back, 6 bases at V and 1 base at J, with 13 bases in the middle. Germline CDR1 reads SGHRS; CDR2 reads YFSETQ. The CDR3 runs 15 residues. CDR3 sequence: CASNRGNVNTGELFF. CDR3 bases: TGCGCCAGCAACCGGGGGAACGTGAACACCGGGGAGCTGTTTTTT.

This sequence joins TRBV5-1 and TRBJ2-7; 9 nucleotides agree with TRBD1. This CDR3 comprises 15 residues. The V gene's germline CDR1 is SGHRS and CDR2 YFSETQ. The junction had 9 bases not matched to a gene; V was cut back by 2 bases and J by 6 bases. The CDR3 bases are TGCGCCAGCAGCTTTCCCGGGACAGGGAGGGGCGAGCAGTACTTC. Encoded protein: CASSFPGTGRGEQYF.

The sample holds one count of this clone. The V and J genes are TRBV19 and TRBJ1-2, with a possible D match to TRBD1 (5 bases). The CDR3 length is 17 residues. V dropped 3 bases and J dropped 2 bases, with 19 bases sitting between them. Per the germline V gene, CDR1 is LNHDA and CDR2 is SQIVND (reference sequence). As DNA, the CDR3 is TGTGCCAGTAGTATCGACGGCAAGGGGAGGGTAAACTATGGCTACACCTTC. Amino acids: CASSIDGKGRVNYGYTF.

The rearrangement joins TRBV28 to TRBJ2-3; 9 bases map to TRBD1. After removal of 5 bases from V and 6 bases from J, the junction contained 12 bases not matched to a gene. Germline V gives CDR1 MDHEN, CDR2 SYDVKM. The CDR3 is made up of 16 amino acids. The CDR3: CASSPAGTGIRDTQYF. The CDR3 DNA is TGTGCCAGCAGTCCAGCCGGGACAGGGATTCGGGATACGCAGTATTTT.

The rearrangement joins TRBV5-4 to TRBJ1-3; D may be TRBD1 (5 bases). Per the germline V gene, CDR1 is SGHNT and CDR2 is YYREEE (reference sequence). The CDR3 extends over 17 amino acids. The V end lost 0 bases, the J end lost 0 bases, and 13 bases lay between the germline ends. The CDR3 protein is CASSLEGGAVSGNTIYF. In DNA form, the CDR3 reads TGTGCCAGCAGCTTGGAAGGCGGGGCAGTCTCTGGAAACACCATATATTTT.

This clone was seen just once. Here the CDR3 DNA reads TGTGCCAGCAGGGTAACAGGGGGCGGTGAGCAGTTCTTC. Protein product: CASRVTGGGEQFF. This chain links TRBV28 with TRBJ2-1; TRBD1 agrees at 9 bases. Germline loops: CDR1 MDHEN, CDR2 SYDVKM. Trimming took 6 bases from V and 9 from J; bases not matched to a gene: 6. The CDR3 is 13 amino acids.

Only one count was recorded for this clone. The chain is built from TRBV10-3 and TRBJ2-2; 9 bases map to TRBD1. V gave up 6 bases and J gave up 0 bases; unmatched junction bases: 2. The CDR3 sequence is 15 residues long. In germline, CDR1 is ENHRY, CDR2 SYGVKD. The CDR3 nucleotides read TGTGCCATCAGGGGGACAGGGCCGAACACCGGGGAGCTGTTTTTT. The encoded protein is CAIRGTGPNTGELFF.

The rearrangement links TRBV11-2 to TRBJ1-6; no definite D call. This CDR3 comprises 17 residues. Trimming cost V 2 bases and J 0 bases, with 11 bases left between them. Germline V gene sequence: CDR1 SGHAT, CDR2 FQNNGV. The CDR3 loop is CASSLWGDISYNSPLHF. DNA of the CDR3: TGTGCCAGCAGCTTATGGGGAGACATCTCCTATAATTCACCCCTCCACTTT.

CDR3 sequence reads: CASSPQTGGGYTF. In DNA form, the CDR3 reads TGTGCCAGCTCACCACAGACAGGGGGTGGCTACACCTTC. The V and J genes are TRBV18 and TRBJ1-2; 9 bases line up with TRBD1. The V segment lost 1 base and the J segment 7 bases; nucleotides outside the gene matches: 1. The CDR3 is made up of 13 amino acids. CDR1 KGHSH and CDR2 LQKENI come from the germline V gene. The full variable domain, rest sourced from reference TRBV18 and TRBJ1-2, is NAGVMQNPRHLVRRRGQEARLRCSPMKGHSHVYWYRQLPEEGLKFMVYLQKENIIDESGMPKERFSAEFPKEGPSILRIQQVVRGDSAAYFCASSPQTGGGYTFGSGTRLTVV.

The genes are TRBV4-2 and TRBJ2-1; a weak D match, TRBD2 (6 bases). The CDR3 contains 15 residues. Trimming removed 0 bases from V and 1 base from J, with 7 bases in between. Germline V gives CDR1 LGHNA, CDR2 YNFKEQ. The chain's CDR3 is CASSQDGSSYNEQFF. The CDR3 DNA reads as TGTGCCAGCAGCCAAGACGGGAGTTCCTACAATGAGCAGTTCTTC.

This chain connects TRBV7-2 to TRBJ2-7; D might be TRBD2 (6 bases). The CDR3 runs to 13 residues. V was clipped by 3 bases and J by 5 bases, with 11 bases between them. Germline V gene sequence: CDR1 SGHTA, CDR2 FQGNSA. As DNA, the CDR3 is TGTGCCAGCAGCTTCGGGCGGGACGACGAGCAGTACTTC. Protein: CASSFGRDDEQYF.

The V and J genes are TRBV28 and TRBJ2-5; 15 nucleotides match TRBD2. CDR1 is MDHEN and CDR2 is SYDVKM in the germline V gene. V lost 6 bases, J lost 3 bases, and 11 bases stayed unmatched. This CDR3 is built from 18 residues. The CDR3 is CASRGGGLAGGIEETQYF. The CDR3 coding sequence is TGTGCCAGCAGGGGAGGTGGACTAGCGGGAGGGATAGAAGAGACCCAGTACTTC.

Turning to this clone: Other DNA variants within this sample encode the same CDR3. This sequence joins TRBV6-5 and TRBJ1-2, with TRBD1 matching over 9 bases. Germline V gene data show CDR1 as MNHEY and CDR2 as SVGAGI. The J segment lost 2 bases and the V segment lost 6 bases, leaving 4 bases of the junction unmatched. This CDR3 is built from 14 residues. Here the CDR3 reads CASRGTGSNYGYTF. In DNA, the CDR3 is TGTGCCAGCAGGGGGACAGGGTCCAACTATGGCTACACCTTC.

The chain links TRBV3-1 (or the pseudogene TRBV3-2) to TRBJ2-2, with 10 bases aligning to TRBD1. The CDR3 covers 15 residues. Looked up from germline, CDR1 is LGHDT and CDR2 is YNNKEL (reference sequence). Losses at the gene ends were 4 bases for V and 8 bases for J; bases not matched to a gene: 7. CDR3 in DNA: TGTGCCAGCAGCCGCCGACAGGGGGCATCAGGGGAGCTGTTTTTT. As protein: CASSRRQGASGELFF.

The genes are TRBV27 and TRBJ2-7, with 7 positions matching TRBD2. The CDR3 consists of 14 residues. V lost 3 bases, J lost 7 bases, and 9 bases stayed unmatched. Germline CDR1 and CDR2: MNHEY and SMNVEV (reference sequence). The CDR3 DNA reads TGTGCCAGCAGTTTGGGAGGGGTCTACGGGGAGCAGTACTTC. The encoded protein is CASSLGGVYGEQYF.

The chain carries TRBV2 and TRBJ1-6; 7 positions agree with TRBD1. After removal of 3 bases from V and 7 bases from J, the junction contained 9 bases not matched to a gene. The CDR3 contains 16 residues. Germline V gives CDR1 SNHLY, CDR2 FYNNEI. The CDR3 bases are TGTGCCAGCAGTGAGGAAGGGGGCTGGTCGAATTCACCCCTCCACTTT. It specifies CASSEEGGWSNSPLHF.